The source of this TCR beta chain is a study of cytomegalovirus exposure and HLA in healthy donors. About the study: Sequencing of roughly 180 million T cells in an earlier analysis found 95 million to 120 million unique TCR beta sequences.

V was shortened by 5 bases and J by 5 bases, with 12 bases between the two germline ends. The CDR3 is 13 residues long. The germline CDR1 and CDR2 sequences are SGHTA and FQGNSA. This PCR relied on a set of 60 Vbeta primers and 13 Jbeta primers. Some clones are missing from TCRdb's copy, which holds only in-frame ones; the method was immunoSEQ multiplex PCR. The repertoire has fewer than 120,000 clones, 65% to 80% of them found once; the top ten carry around 6.6%. The donors gave bone marrow, and they were healthy. V gene TRBV7-2 combines with J gene TRBJ2-5, with D hard to call. Material for sequencing was PBMCs. The clonotype originates from a young man in good health and CMV-seropositive. The DNA for the CDR3 is TGTGCCAGCAGCCCGAGTCTTCGGGAGACCCAGTACTTC. Translated: CASSPSLRETQYF.